This TCR beta chain was recorded in a study of blood T cell repertoires in COVID-19 (dated by TCRdb to 2018 to 2020). A note on the overall study: Samples from collaborators originated in the United States, Italy and Spain and spanned both the acute and convalescent phases of COVID-19. The repertoires were released in a freely available public database intended as a resource for research on the immune response to SARS-CoV-2. The dataset comprised deeply sampled blood TCRbeta repertoires from subjects exposed to, actively infected with, or recovered from COVID-19. The material from the prospective study consisted of cDNA or gDNA derived from T cells, B-cell-depleted T cells, or PBMCs. Samples were obtained from the ongoing ImmuneRACE study (first 160 participants) and from over 1,000 subjects provided by 6 global collaborators. A de-identified subject ID, COVID-19 status, age in years and sex were almost always included in the sample metadata. HLA class I and class II types, where available, came from metadata supplied by the sample provider rather than from assay-based typing.

Comment on this clone: Its antigen is still unknown. Base qualities are not provided; no much larger clone lies one nucleotide away.

CDR3 length: 15 amino acids, cysteine to phenylalanine. The DNA shown is the 45-base CDR3, in frame from base 1. Trimming accounts for 4 bases at V and 5 bases at J, while the number of junction bases matched to no gene is 8. According to the germline V gene, CDR1 reads MDHEN and CDR2 reads SYDVKM. The paper as a whole reports these results and caveats: Clinical and demographic metadata were provided uncurated, with the amount varying by source and participant.

TCRbeta CDR3 regions were amplified from genomic DNA using the immunoSEQ Assay, a bias-controlled multiplex PCR. In the source study's methods: Within the assay, amplification of reference gene primers was used to estimate how many nucleated cells each sample contained. To quantify the absolute abundance of each unique TCRbeta CDR3 rearrangement, sequence reads were collapsed and filtered. For each sample, productive Simpson clonality was calculated by taking the square root of Simpson's diversity index across productive rearrangements. This is the immuneACCESS table as TCRdb keeps it, with only in-frame sequences that have V and J called. A part of the clones is gone; compared with another copy, unresolved V genes explain less than half, and the rest is unexplained. V and J calls and clone size are copied from that table; D and trimming were computed from the DNA. The sample table holds about 400,000 clones, of which about 90% were seen once. The top ten clones comprise 1.7% of the sample.

In the prospective study, participants were about 18 to 95 years old, resided in under 30 geographic areas of the United States, and were enrolled through a virtual design. In the prospective study, participants were assigned to cohorts based on the clinical history participants reported in a screening survey and a study questionnaire. Recovered participants in ImmuneRACE Cohort 3 were defined by two consecutive negative NP/OP PCR tests, clearance by a healthcare professional, or resolution of symptoms. In the prospective study, whole blood, serum and a nasopharyngeal or oropharyngeal swab were collected from each participant by mobile phlebotomists. Additional blood draws and questionnaires over an approximately two-month period could optionally be provided by prospective study participants. Blood samples from the prospective study were shipped frozen or at room temperature prior to DNA extraction.

The sequence derives from a woman between 25 and 40 years old who had recovered from COVID-19. The rearranged segments are TRBV28 and TRBJ2-7, with 10 bases aligning to TRBD1. Source material: PBMCs or T cells enriched from blood (not recorded which). The CDR3 protein: CASSSLDRGRNEQYF. The DNA reads as follows: TGTGCCAGCAGTTCCTTGGACAGGGGGAGGAACGAGCAGTACTTC.